The TCR beta chain under discussion was sequenced for a study of T cell responses to AZD1222 COVID-19 vaccine. Clones were sequenced by immunoSEQ multiplex PCR, and TCRdb holds only the in-frame ones, with some missing. The table includes around 140,000 clones, over 80% detected once. Germline CDR1 SGHAT, CDR2 FQNNGV. Trimming took 1 base from V and 8 from J, leaving 17 bases between them. This CDR3 is 15 amino acids long. The gene calls are TRBV11-2 and TRBJ1-2; a weak D match, TRBD1 (6 bases). This specimen consisted of peripheral blood, obtained 28 days after the second AZD1222 dose. This clonotype was sampled from an adult who received the AZD1222 COVID-19 vaccine. This CDR3 is CASSLGYRRGDGYTF. DNA for the CDR3: TGTGCCAGCAGCTTAGGGTACCGCAGGGGCGACGGCTACACCTTC. Combining the CDR3 with reference TRBV11-2 and TRBJ1-2 gives the whole variable domain EAGVAQSPRYKIIEKRQSVAFWCNPISGHATLYWYQQILGQGPKLLIQFQNNGVVDDSQLPKDRFSAERLKGVDSTLKIQPAKLEDSAVYLCASSLGYRRGDGYTFGSGTRLTVV.